This TCR beta chain was sequenced during a study of CD8+CD57+ T cells in acquired aplastic anemia (dated 2018 in TCRdb). Some background on the complete study: On average, sorted CD4+ and CD8+ cells yielded 3 to 4 ug of extracted DNA, with a range of about 0.17 to 27.4 ug. A CD8+CD57+ expansion meant a frequency higher than the mean frequency seen in healthy subjects.

Points the paper makes about the study in general: Between patients and healthy controls, no significant difference in CD8+ Simpson's diversity was found (P=0.060). Although 25 to 30 CD8+ CDR3 sequences were shared by patients and controls, these sequences appeared highly expressed in patients and within the immunodominant clones of patients.

CDR1 and CDR2 (SNHLY, FYNNEI) derive from the germline V gene. The CDR3 starts with the cysteine, ends with the phenylalanine, and has 11 residues. The read is trimmed to its CDR3 DNA, 33 bases read in frame from base 1. V was cut back by 6 bases and J by 7 bases, leaving a gap of 9 bases between them. The patients picked for sequencing were ones in whom flow cytometry had shown an expansion of CD8+CD57+ cells. Severe acquired aplastic anemia was diagnosed in all patients according to International Study of Aplastic Anemia and Agranulocytosis and Camitta criteria. Patients had received no therapy at the time of blood sampling. TCR repertoires of sorted CD4+ and CD8+ blood T cells from severe aplastic anemia patients and healthy subjects were deep-sequenced in the study. In the USA, patient enrollment took place under clinicaltrials.gov protocols 00001620, 01623167, 00001397, 00071045, 00081523 and 00961064. Ficoll-Paque density gradient centrifugation was used to isolate peripheral blood mononuclear cells. Before DNA extraction, CD4+ and CD8+ T cells were sorted with FACS or magnetic beads.

Profiling of TCR beta VDJ combinations and CDR3 sequences used genomic DNA as the template. An Illumina HiSeq 2000 was the platform used for TCR repertoire sequencing. The authors' pipeline ran thus. TRBV/TRBJ rearrangement plots, CDR3 size and DJ length profiles, and Simpson's diversity index were used to evaluate the repertoires. The immunodominant clone was defined as the most abundant DNA sequence in deep sequencing data. CDR3 amino acid sequences were checked for sharing between subjects and were compared against published repertoires and the VDJdb database. TCRdb cleaned the public reads at Q25 with fastp, built clones with MiXCR and kept in-frame beta chains. When rows share a CDR3 protein, they turn into one entry using the most common DNA and genes. The V and J calls were not made by the authors but by TCRdb's processing. The sample yields hundreds of thousands of distinct CDR3 sequences; approximately 32% were counted once. The ten most abundant clones make up 0.75% to 0.95% of the sample.

Of note for this clonotype: Its target antigen remains unknown. Base qualities are not recorded, but no much larger clone differs from it by a single base.

The TCR sequence derives from a human donor with aplastic anemia. Sequencing was done on a sample of sorted CD4+, CD8+, or CD8+CD57+ T cells (not recorded which) from PBMCs. The V and J segments used are TRBV2 and TRBJ1-1; the D segment could be TRBD1, given 5 matching bases. The DNA reads as follows: TGTGCCAGCAGCGTAGACAGTGAAGCTTTCTTT. Its product reads: CASSVDSEAFF. Reference TRBV2 and TRBJ1-1 genes cover what lies past the CDR3, so the full variable domain is EPEVTQTPSHQVTQMGQEVILRCVPISNHLYFYWYRQILGQKVEFLVSFYNNEISEKSEIFDDQFSVERPDGSNFTLKIRSTKLEDSAMYFCASSVDSEAFFGQGTRLTVV.